A single T cell receptor (beta chain) is shown here with its context. One entry per CDR3 protein, called by TCRdb with MiXCR from the RT-PCR reads. Here the sample spans hundreds of thousands of distinct CDR3 sequences, around 15% being singletons. The data derive from a study of patients and donors after allogeneic stem cell transplantation. Trimming took 0 bases from V and 0 from J, leaving 16 bases between them. The CDR3 is 18 residues long. Germline V lookup: CDR1 SGHRS, CDR2 YFSETQ. The TCR comes from a human donor who was either an allogeneic HSCT recipient or a stem cell or donor lymphocyte infusion donor (not recorded which). It is not recorded whose cells these are; they may come from a transplant donor. Sequenced material: blood, either unsorted or a sorted T cell fraction (not recorded which). The rearrangement links TRBV5-1 to TRBJ2-1; maybe TRBD2 (5 bases). The CDR3 sequence is CASSLASGKGGSYNEQFF. CDR3 DNA: TGCGCCAGCAGCTTGGCGTCGGGTAAAGGAGGCTCCTACAATGAGCAGTTCTTC.